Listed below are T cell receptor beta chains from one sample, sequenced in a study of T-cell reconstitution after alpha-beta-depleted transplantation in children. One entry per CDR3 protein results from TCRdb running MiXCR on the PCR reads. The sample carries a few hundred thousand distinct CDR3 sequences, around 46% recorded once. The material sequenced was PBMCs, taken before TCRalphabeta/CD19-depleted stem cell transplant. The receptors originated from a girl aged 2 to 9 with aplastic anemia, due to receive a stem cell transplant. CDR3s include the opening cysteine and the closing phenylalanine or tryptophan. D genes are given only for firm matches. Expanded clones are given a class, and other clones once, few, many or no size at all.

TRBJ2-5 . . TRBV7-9 CASSFNREETQYF TGTGCCAGCAGCTTTAACAGGGAAGAGACCCAGTACTTC
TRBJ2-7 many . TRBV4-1 CASSQDPPGQGTKEQYF TGCGCCAGCAGCCAAGATCCCCCGGGGCAGGGAACTAAAGAGCAGTACTTC
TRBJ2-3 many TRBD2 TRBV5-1 CASSLNSGGTTDTQYF TGCGCCAGCAGCTTGAATTCGGGAGGAACCACAGATACGCAGTATTTT
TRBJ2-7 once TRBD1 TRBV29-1 CSVGQGAREQYF TGCAGCGTTGGACAGGGGGCGAGGGAGCAGTACTTC
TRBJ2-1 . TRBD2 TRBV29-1 CSVGTPGGPSEQFF TGCAGCGTTGGGACCCCGGGAGGGCCGAGTGAGCAGTTCTTC
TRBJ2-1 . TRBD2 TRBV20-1 CSARAGVGEQFF TGCAGTGCTCGAGCGGGAGTCGGTGAGCAGTTCTTC
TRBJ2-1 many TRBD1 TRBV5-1 CASSLGTGVPRSSYNEQFF TGCGCCAGCAGCTTGGGGACAGGGGTCCCCAGAAGCTCCTACAATGAGCAGTTCTTC
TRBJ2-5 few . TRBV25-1 CASSEYLASKETQYF TGTGCCAGCAGTGAATATCTGGCGTCCAAAGAGACCCAGTACTTC
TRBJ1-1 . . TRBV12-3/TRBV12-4 CASGLTTGPEAFF TGTGCCAGCGGTTTGACGACAGGCCCTGAAGCTTTCTTT
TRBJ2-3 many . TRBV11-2 CASSLVGVTQYSTDTQYF TGTGCCAGCAGCTTAGTCGGGGTCACTCAATATAGCACAGATACGCAGTATTTT
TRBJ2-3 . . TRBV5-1 CASSSQGFGPDTQYF TGCGCCAGCAGCTCACAGGGATTTGGACCAGATACGCAGTATTTT
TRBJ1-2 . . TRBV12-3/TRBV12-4 CASSSSIVRSTNTF TGTGCCAGCAGTTCGTCAATAGTCCGGTCTACCAACACCTTC
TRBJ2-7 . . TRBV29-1 CSVEEVGGYEQYF TGCAGCGTTGAAGAGGTAGGGGGCTACGAGCAGTACTTC
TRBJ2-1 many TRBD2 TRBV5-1 CASTREGSGRALNEQFF TGCGCCAGCACGCGTGAGGGGAGCGGGAGGGCCTTGAATGAGCAGTTCTTC
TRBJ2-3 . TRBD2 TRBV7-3 CASSLAILAGGTTDTQYF TGTGCCAGCAGCTTAGCTATACTAGCGGGGGGGACGACAGATACGCAGTATTTT
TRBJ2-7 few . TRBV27 CASSLGTPDSYEQYF TGTGCCAGCAGTTTGGGGACGCCCGACTCCTACGAGCAGTACTTC
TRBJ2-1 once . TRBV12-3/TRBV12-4 CASRPGALSLYEQFF TGTGCCAGCAGACCAGGAGCGCTCAGTCTCTATGAGCAGTTCTTC
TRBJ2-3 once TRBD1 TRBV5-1 CASSPGQAADTQYF TGCGCCAGCAGCCCCGGACAGGCAGCAGATACGCAGTATTTT
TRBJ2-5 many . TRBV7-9 CASSLRLSGPQETQYF TGTGCCAGCAGCTTAAGGTTGTCGGGACCCCAAGAGACCCAGTACTTC
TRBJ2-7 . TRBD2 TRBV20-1 CSARDRTSGIYSYEQYF TGCAGTGCTAGAGATAGGACTAGCGGGATTTATTCCTACGAGCAGTACTTC
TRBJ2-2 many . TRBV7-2 CASSRGQLGELFF TGTGCCAGCAGCCGGGGACAACTGGGGGAGCTGTTTTTT
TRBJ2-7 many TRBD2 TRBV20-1 CSARGTSSYEQYF TGCAGTGCTAGAGGGACTAGCTCCTACGAGCAGTACTTC
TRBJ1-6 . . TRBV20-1 CSANGGVRSYNSPLHF TGCAGTGCTAACGGAGGGGTCCGCTCCTATAATTCACCCCTCCACTTT
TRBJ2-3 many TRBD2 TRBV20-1 CSARRPSGRTDTQYF TGCAGTGCTCGTAGGCCTAGCGGGAGAACAGATACGCAGTATTTT
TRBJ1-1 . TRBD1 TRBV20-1 CSARGRTGVYLNTEAFF TGCAGTGCTAGGGGCCGGACAGGAGTTTATTTGAACACTGAAGCTTTCTTT
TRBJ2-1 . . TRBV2 CASSDPRVTYNEQFF TGTGCCAGCAGTGATCCTAGGGTTACCTACAATGAGCAGTTCTTC
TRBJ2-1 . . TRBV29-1 CSAPGGVNEQFF TGCAGCGCCCCAGGAGGGGTGAATGAGCAGTTCTTC
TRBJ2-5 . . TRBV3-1 CASSQDLLRGQETQYF TGTGCCAGCAGCCAAGATCTCCTCCGGGGCCAGGAGACCCAGTACTTC
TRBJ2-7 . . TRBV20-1 CSGGILPYEQYF TGCAGTGGTGGGATTCTTCCATACGAGCAGTACTTC
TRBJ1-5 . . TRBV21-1 CASSKVYPGPSSGDQPQHF TGTGCCAGCAGCAAAGTTTATCCAGGACCGTCCTCAGGGGATCAGCCCCAGCATTTT
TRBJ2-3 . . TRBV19 CASSPSLPLAAYF TGTGCCAGTAGTCCTTCTCTCCCACTGGCCGCGTATTTT
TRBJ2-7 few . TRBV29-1 CSVGESNYEQYF TGCAGCGTTGGAGAGTCGAACTACGAGCAGTACTTC
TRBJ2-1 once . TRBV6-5 CASSYSGVAGNEQFF TGTGCCAGCAGTTACTCAGGGGTGGCTGGCAATGAGCAGTTCTTC
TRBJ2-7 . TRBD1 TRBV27 CASSYRGDSSYEQYF TGTGCCAGCAGTTACAGGGGAGATAGCTCCTACGAGCAGTACTTC
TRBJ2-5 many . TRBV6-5 CASSFLAEETQYF TGTGCCAGCAGTTTCTTGGCAGAAGAGACCCAGTACTTC
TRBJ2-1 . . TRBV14 CASSQYISGAMEQFF TGTGCCAGCAGCCAATACATTAGCGGAGCCATGGAGCAGTTCTTC
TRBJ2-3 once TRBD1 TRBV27 CASSGPQGADTQYF TGTGCCAGCAGTGGCCCACAGGGGGCAGATACGCAGTATTTT
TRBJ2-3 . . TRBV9 CASSVETASTDTQYF TGTGCCAGCAGCGTCGAGACGGCAAGCACAGATACGCAGTATTTT
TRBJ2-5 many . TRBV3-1 CASSQDLRKTQYF TGTGCCAGCAGCCAAGATCTACGGAAGACCCAGTACTTC
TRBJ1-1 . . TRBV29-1 CSVARDTEAFF TGCAGCGTCGCACGGGACACTGAAGCTTTCTTT
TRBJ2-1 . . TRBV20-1 CSASTRAPYNEQFF TGCAGTGCTAGCACTAGGGCCCCCTACAATGAGCAGTTCTTC
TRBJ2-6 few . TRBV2 CASLGTSGANVLTF TGTGCCAGCTTGGGTACGTCTGGGGCCAACGTCCTGACTTTC
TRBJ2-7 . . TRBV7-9 CASSPRTANTYEQYF TGTGCCAGCAGCCCCCGGACAGCTAATACCTACGAGCAGTACTTC
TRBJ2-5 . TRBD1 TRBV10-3 CAISTPARGTGEETQYF TGTGCCATCAGCACTCCAGCCCGCGGGACAGGTGAAGAGACCCAGTACTTC
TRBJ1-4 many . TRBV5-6 CASSFRVTNEKLFF TGTGCCAGCAGCTTTAGGGTAACTAATGAAAAACTGTTTTTT
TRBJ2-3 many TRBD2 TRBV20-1 CSARVGGSTDTQYF TGCAGTGCTAGAGTGGGGGGGAGCACAGATACGCAGTATTTT
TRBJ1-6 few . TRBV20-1 CSASGTANSPLHF TGCAGTGCTAGCGGGACGGCCAATTCACCCCTCCACTTT
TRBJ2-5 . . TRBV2 CASELRKTQYF TGTGCTAGCGAGTTACGGAAGACCCAGTACTTC
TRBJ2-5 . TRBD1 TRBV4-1 CASSQGDSGETQYF TGCGCCAGCAGCCAAGGGGACAGCGGAGAGACCCAGTACTTC
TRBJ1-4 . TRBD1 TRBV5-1 CASSRRQGEREKLFF TGCGCCAGCAGCCGGAGACAGGGGGAAAGGGAAAAACTGTTTTTT
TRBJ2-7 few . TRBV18 CASSPIAGSPYEQYF TGTGCCAGCTCACCTATTGCAGGGTCTCCCTACGAGCAGTACTTC
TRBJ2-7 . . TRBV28 CASSGADFYEQYF TGTGCCAGCAGTGGGGCAGATTTCTACGAGCAGTACTTC
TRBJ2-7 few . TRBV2 CASSNRPPGTSYEQYF TGTGCCAGCAGCAATAGGCCGCCAGGGACCTCCTACGAGCAGTACTTC
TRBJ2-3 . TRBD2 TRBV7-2 CASQREGRNTQYF TGTGCCAGTCAGCGGGAGGGCCGAAATACGCAGTATTTT
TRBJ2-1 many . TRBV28 CASRIGEGDSYNEQFF TGTGCCAGCAGAATCGGGGAGGGGGACTCCTACAATGAGCAGTTCTTC
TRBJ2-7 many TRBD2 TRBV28 CASSLPWTSGRLGREQYF TGTGCCAGCAGTTTACCCTGGACTAGCGGGAGATTGGGTCGCGAGCAGTACTTC
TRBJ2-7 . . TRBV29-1 CSVAGQTYEQYF TGCAGCGTGGCCGGACAGACCTACGAGCAGTACTTC
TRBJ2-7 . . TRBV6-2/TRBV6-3 CASTNIPLEQYF TGTGCCAGCACCAATATTCCCCTCGAGCAGTACTTC
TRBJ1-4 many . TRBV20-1 CSANPYRPSNEKLFF TGCAGTGCCAATCCTTACAGGCCCTCTAATGAAAAACTGTTTTTT
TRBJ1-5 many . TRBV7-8 CASSYGRYGNQPQHF TGTGCCAGCAGCTACGGGAGATATGGCAATCAGCCCCAGCATTTT